This T cell receptor (beta chain) was obtained from a study of technical replicates of blood from several donors. This clone has a handful of counts. Clones were read by immunoSEQ multiplex PCR, and TCRdb kept only the in-frame ones, dropping some. The sample has approximately 78,000 clones, about nine tenths seen once. Trimming took off 0 bases at V and 14 bases at J, with 19 bases between the two ends. The CDR3 sequence is 15 residues long. Germline V CDR1 and CDR2: MGHRA, YSYEKL. The TCR comes from a human donor in good health. Input material: T cells isolated from PBMCs. The chain links TRBV4-1 to TRBJ1-4; tentative D call: TRBD1 (6 bases). This chain's CDR3 is CASSQDWREGTTLFF. The CDR3 coding sequence is TGCGCCAGCAGCCAAGATTGGAGAGAGGGGACAACCCTGTTTTTT.